This is a list of T cell receptor beta chains from one sample in a study of cytomegalovirus exposure and HLA in healthy donors. The repertoire was sequenced with immunoSEQ multiplex PCR; TCRdb's copy has only in-frame clones and lacks some. The sample yields roughly 200,000 clones, around nine tenths seen once. The sequenced sample consisted of PBMCs. Receptor source: a man under 40 in good health and CMV-seropositive. The CDR3 runs from the conserved cysteine through the conserved F or W.

TRBV27,TRBJ2-7,CASSLKATGEQYF
TRBV4-3,TRBJ1-2,CASSPTIGGSGYGYTF
TRBV29-1,TRBJ1-3,CSAGITADTIYF
TRBV15,TRBJ1-5,CATRGHSNQPQHF
TRBV6-5,TRBJ2-7,CASSPLTGANYEQYF
TRBV2,TRBJ1-4,CASLRQGWEKLFF
TRBV11-1,TRBJ2-5,CASSLNAGGKETQYF
TRBV2,TRBJ2-7,CASRGIRGQYF
TRBV11-3,TRBJ1-2,CASSLNSGFPNGYTF
TRBV5-1,TRBJ2-2,CASSLLERPNTGELFF
TRBV6-5,TRBJ2-4,CASTVTGTNIQYF
TRBV5-4,TRBJ1-1,CASSLTGEGNTEAFF
TRBV10-2,TRBJ1-1,CASRGTGGIEAFF
TRBV5-4,TRBJ2-1,CASSYTRYNEQFF
TRBV11-3,TRBJ1-2,CASSQASESGYTF